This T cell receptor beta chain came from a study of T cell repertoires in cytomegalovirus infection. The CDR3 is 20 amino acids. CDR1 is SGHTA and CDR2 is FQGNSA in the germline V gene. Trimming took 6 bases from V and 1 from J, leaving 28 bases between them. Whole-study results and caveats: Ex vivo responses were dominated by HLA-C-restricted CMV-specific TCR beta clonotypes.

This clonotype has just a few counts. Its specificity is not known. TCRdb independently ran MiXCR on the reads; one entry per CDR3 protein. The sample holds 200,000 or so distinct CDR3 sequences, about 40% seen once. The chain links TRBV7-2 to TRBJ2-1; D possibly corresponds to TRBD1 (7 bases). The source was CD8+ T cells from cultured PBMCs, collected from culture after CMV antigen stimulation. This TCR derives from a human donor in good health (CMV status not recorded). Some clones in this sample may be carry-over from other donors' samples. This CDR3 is CASSRRSGGGGGLSYNEQFF. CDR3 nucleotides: TGTGCCAGCAGTCGAAGGTCGGGTGGAGGGGGCGGTTTATCCTACAATGAGCAGTTCTTC. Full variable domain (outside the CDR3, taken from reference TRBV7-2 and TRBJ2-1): GAGVSQSPSNKVTEKGKDVELRCDPISGHTALYWYRQSLGQGLEFLIYFQGNSAPDKSGLPSDRFSAERTGGSVSTLTIQRTQQEDSAVYLCASSRRSGGGGGLSYNEQFFGPGTRLTVL.